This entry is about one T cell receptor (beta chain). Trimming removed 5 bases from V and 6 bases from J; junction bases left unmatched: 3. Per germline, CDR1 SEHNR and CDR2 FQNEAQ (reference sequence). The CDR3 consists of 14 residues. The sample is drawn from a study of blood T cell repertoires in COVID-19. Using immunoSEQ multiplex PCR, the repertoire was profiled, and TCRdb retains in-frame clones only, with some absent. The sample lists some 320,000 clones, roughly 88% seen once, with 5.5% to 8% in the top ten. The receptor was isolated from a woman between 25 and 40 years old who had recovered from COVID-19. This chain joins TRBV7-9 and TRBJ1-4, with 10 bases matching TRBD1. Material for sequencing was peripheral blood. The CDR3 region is CASSPGTGDEKLFF. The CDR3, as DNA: TGTGCCAGCAGCCCCGGGACAGGGGATGAAAAACTGTTTTTT.